These T cell receptor beta chains were read from a single sample in a study of memory CD4+ T cells and cytomegalovirus serostatus. The assay was immunoSEQ multiplex PCR, and TCRdb's table has in-frame clones only and misses some. The sample lists about 58,000 clones, roughly 84% occurring once. Sequenced sample: memory CD4+ T cells from blood. The receptors stem from an adult in good health and CMV-seronegative. Some clones in this sample may be carry-over from other donors' samples. The CDR3 runs from the conserved cysteine through the conserved F or W. Each record gives: V gene, clone size, J gene, D gene, CDR3 protein, CDR3 DNA. The D gene is left open where the match is weak. The size field is filled for only some rows; it gives once, few, many or a size class.

V gene: TRBV7-9
clone size: .
J gene: TRBJ1-4
D gene: .
CDR3 protein: CASSLGAGPANEKLFF
CDR3 DNA: TGTGCCAGCAGCTTAGGGGCAGGCCCAGCTAATGAAAAACTGTTTTTT

V gene: TRBV7-2
clone size: once
J gene: TRBJ2-5
D gene: .
CDR3 protein: CASSLDPGGGETQYF
CDR3 DNA: TGTGCCAGCAGCTTAGACCCCGGGGGCGGCGAGACCCAGTACTTC

V gene: TRBV2
clone size: .
J gene: TRBJ2-1
D gene: TRBD2
CDR3 protein: CASSPLAEQFF
CDR3 DNA: TGTGCCAGCAGTCCACTAGCGGAGCAGTTCTTC

V gene: TRBV7-4
clone size: .
J gene: TRBJ1-4
D gene: .
CDR3 protein: CASSLGGRREIPAEKLFF
CDR3 DNA: TGTGCCAGCAGCTTAGGTGGACGACGGGAAATCCCGGCGGAAAAACTGTTTTTT

V gene: TRBV28
clone size: .
J gene: TRBJ2-1
D gene: TRBD2
CDR3 protein: CASSLPGTNYNEQFF
CDR3 DNA: TGTGCCAGCAGTTTACCCGGGACTAACTACAATGAGCAGTTCTTC

V gene: TRBV27
clone size: once
J gene: TRBJ2-7
D gene: TRBD2
CDR3 protein: CASRISGRASEQYF
CDR3 DNA: TGTGCCAGCAGAATTAGCGGGAGGGCCTCCGAGCAGTACTTC

V gene: TRBV27
clone size: once
J gene: TRBJ1-1
D gene: .
CDR3 protein: CASSLFPGLSPNTEAFF
CDR3 DNA: TGTGCCAGCAGTTTATTTCCTGGGCTATCACCGAACACTGAAGCTTTCTTT

V gene: TRBV19
clone size: .
J gene: TRBJ1-5
D gene: .
CDR3 protein: CASSPLQVRSSQHF
CDR3 DNA: TGTGCCAGTAGTCCCCTCCAAGTACGATCGTCCCAGCATTTT

V gene: TRBV19
clone size: .
J gene: TRBJ1-2
D gene: TRBD1
CDR3 protein: CASNPGQGYGYTF
CDR3 DNA: TGTGCCAGTAACCCGGGACAGGGCTATGGCTACACCTTC

V gene: TRBV30
clone size: few
J gene: TRBJ1-5
D gene: .
CDR3 protein: CAWSAHSNQPQHF
CDR3 DNA: TGTGCCTGGAGTGCCCATAGCAATCAGCCCCAGCATTTT

V gene: TRBV12-5
clone size: .
J gene: TRBJ2-1
D gene: .
CDR3 protein: CASGLVIGSGVYNEQFF
CDR3 DNA: TGTGCTAGTGGTTTGGTTATCGGGTCAGGGGTTTACAATGAGCAGTTCTTC

V gene: TRBV7-3
clone size: .
J gene: TRBJ2-1
D gene: .
CDR3 protein: CASSLNKGYGEQFF
CDR3 DNA: TGTGCCAGCAGCTTAAATAAGGGATACGGTGAGCAGTTCTTC

V gene: TRBV7-2
clone size: .
J gene: TRBJ2-7
D gene: TRBD2
CDR3 protein: CASSTMTSGSRLGEQYF
CDR3 DNA: TGTGCCAGCAGCACGATGACTAGCGGGAGTCGGTTGGGCGAGCAGTACTTC

V gene: TRBV18
clone size: .
J gene: TRBJ2-7
D gene: .
CDR3 protein: CASSPGPAPYEQYF
CDR3 DNA: TGTGCCAGCTCACCCGGACCAGCCCCCTACGAGCAGTACTTC

V gene: TRBV9
clone size: .
J gene: TRBJ2-1
D gene: .
CDR3 protein: CASSPLVGDNEQFF
CDR3 DNA: TGTGCCAGCAGCCCCCTAGTAGGTGACAATGAGCAGTTCTTC

V gene: TRBV6-1
clone size: .
J gene: TRBJ2-5
D gene: TRBD2
CDR3 protein: CASRDGTIIQETQYF
CDR3 DNA: TGTGCCAGCAGGGACGGGACTATCATCCAAGAGACCCAGTACTTC

V gene: TRBV7-2
clone size: .
J gene: TRBJ2-5
D gene: TRBD2
CDR3 protein: CASSLARVAGALDEETQYF
CDR3 DNA: TGTGCCAGCAGCTTAGCGCGGGTAGCGGGTGCACTCGATGAAGAGACCCAGTACTTC

V gene: TRBV5-1
clone size: .
J gene: TRBJ2-2
D gene: .
CDR3 protein: CASSDLGAGELFF
CDR3 DNA: TGCGCCAGCAGCGACTTGGGGGCCGGGGAGCTGTTTTTT

V gene: TRBV27
clone size: .
J gene: TRBJ1-1
D gene: .
CDR3 protein: CASSLSAGGSTEAFF
CDR3 DNA: TGTGCCAGCAGTTTATCGGCCGGAGGGAGCACTGAAGCTTTCTTT

V gene: TRBV2
clone size: .
J gene: TRBJ2-7
D gene: TRBD1
CDR3 protein: CASSVGQGVYEQYF
CDR3 DNA: TGTGCCAGCAGTGTTGGGCAGGGGGTCTACGAGCAGTACTTC

V gene: TRBV6-1
clone size: .
J gene: TRBJ1-2
D gene: .
CDR3 protein: CASSVGRFLNYGYTF
CDR3 DNA: TGTGCCAGCAGTGTGGGACGGTTTCTGAACTATGGCTACACCTTC

V gene: TRBV5-1
clone size: .
J gene: TRBJ1-2
D gene: TRBD1
CDR3 protein: CASSLDNRGQGYTF
CDR3 DNA: TGCGCCAGCAGCTTAGATAACAGGGGGCAGGGCTACACCTTC

V gene: TRBV9
clone size: .
J gene: TRBJ1-5
D gene: .
CDR3 protein: CASSVAEHSNQPQHF
CDR3 DNA: TGTGCCAGCAGCGTAGCCGAACATAGCAATCAGCCCCAGCATTTT

V gene: TRBV30
clone size: .
J gene: TRBJ1-5
D gene: .
CDR3 protein: CAWSADSNQPQHF
CDR3 DNA: TGTGCCTGGAGTGCGGATAGCAATCAGCCCCAGCATTTT

V gene: TRBV4-2
clone size: .
J gene: TRBJ1-2
D gene: .
CDR3 protein: CASSPPKLGYLGYGYTF
CDR3 DNA: TGTGCCAGCAGCCCGCCAAAGCTAGGGTATCTTGGCTATGGCTACACCTTC

V gene: TRBV7-3
clone size: once
J gene: TRBJ1-1
D gene: .
CDR3 protein: CASSLRAVNTEAFF
CDR3 DNA: TGTGCCAGCAGCTTAAGGGCGGTGAACACTGAAGCTTTCTTT

V gene: TRBV9
clone size: .
J gene: TRBJ2-5
D gene: TRBD2
CDR3 protein: CASSPRLAGDETQYF
CDR3 DNA: TGTGCCAGCAGCCCCCGACTAGCGGGCGATGAGACCCAGTACTTC

V gene: TRBV5-4
clone size: .
J gene: TRBJ1-3
D gene: .
CDR3 protein: CASSQGSGSTIYF
CDR3 DNA: TGTGCCAGCAGCCAAGGTTCAGGAAGCACCATATATTTT

V gene: TRBV5-1
clone size: .
J gene: TRBJ2-5
D gene: TRBD1
CDR3 protein: CASSLIPSGGQETQYF
CDR3 DNA: TGCGCCAGCAGCCTAATTCCTTCAGGGGGCCAAGAGACCCAGTACTTC

V gene: TRBV4-1
clone size: .
J gene: TRBJ1-1
D gene: TRBD1
CDR3 protein: CASRQDRDTEAFF
CDR3 DNA: TGCGCCAGCAGACAAGACAGGGACACTGAAGCTTTCTTT

V gene: TRBV29-1
clone size: .
J gene: TRBJ2-3
D gene: .
CDR3 protein: CSVRDSTDTQYF
CDR3 DNA: TGCAGCGTGCGGGACAGCACAGATACGCAGTATTTT

V gene: TRBV5-6
clone size: medium-sized
J gene: TRBJ1-5
D gene: .
CDR3 protein: CASSPGGVQPQHF
CDR3 DNA: TGTGCCAGCAGCCCGGGGGGCGTACAGCCCCAGCATTTT

V gene: TRBV19
clone size: few
J gene: TRBJ1-2
D gene: .
CDR3 protein: CASSIDLGPSYGYTF
CDR3 DNA: TGTGCCAGTAGTATAGATCTCGGACCGTCGTATGGCTACACCTTC

V gene: TRBV29-1
clone size: few
J gene: TRBJ1-2
D gene: .
CDR3 protein: CSVERSGAGYTF
CDR3 DNA: TGCAGCGTTGAACGCTCGGGGGCTGGCTACACCTTC

V gene: TRBV2
clone size: many
J gene: TRBJ1-5
D gene: .
CDR3 protein: CASSPRVSVQPQHF
CDR3 DNA: TGTGCCAGCAGTCCCAGGGTCAGTGTTCAGCCCCAGCATTTT

V gene: TRBV20-1
clone size: .
J gene: TRBJ2-3
D gene: .
CDR3 protein: CSARRTDTQYF
CDR3 DNA: TGCAGTGCTAGACGGACAGATACGCAGTATTTT

V gene: TRBV9
clone size: .
J gene: TRBJ1-6
D gene: .
CDR3 protein: CASSARVGNSPLHF
CDR3 DNA: TGTGCCAGCAGCGCCAGGGTAGGGAATTCACCCCTCCACTTT

V gene: TRBV18
clone size: .
J gene: TRBJ2-1
D gene: .
CDR3 protein: CASSPGGSRSNEQFF
CDR3 DNA: TGTGCCAGCTCACCAGGCGGTTCGAGGTCCAATGAGCAGTTCTTC

V gene: TRBV6-1
clone size: .
J gene: TRBJ1-1
D gene: .
CDR3 protein: CASSVSQNTEAFF
CDR3 DNA: TGTGCCAGCAGTGTTTCGCAGAACACTGAAGCTTTCTTT

V gene: TRBV10-1
clone size: .
J gene: TRBJ2-3
D gene: TRBD2
CDR3 protein: CASSESNNSGRTDTQYF
CDR3 DNA: TGCGCCAGCAGTGAGTCGAATAATAGCGGGAGGACAGATACGCAGTATTTT

V gene: TRBV11-2
clone size: .
J gene: TRBJ1-1
D gene: .
CDR3 protein: CASSSPLNTEAFF
CDR3 DNA: TGTGCCAGCAGCTCGCCGTTGAACACTGAAGCTTTCTTT

V gene: TRBV2
clone size: .
J gene: TRBJ1-5
D gene: .
CDR3 protein: CASSEERASYQPQHF
CDR3 DNA: TGTGCCAGCAGTGAAGAGAGGGCCTCATATCAGCCCCAGCATTTT

V gene: TRBV6-5
clone size: .
J gene: TRBJ2-7
D gene: TRBD1
CDR3 protein: CAMMTGVYEQYF
CDR3 DNA: TGTGCCATGATGACAGGGGTCTACGAGCAGTACTTC

V gene: TRBV19
clone size: few
J gene: TRBJ1-1
D gene: TRBD1
CDR3 protein: CASSIGTGSAEAFF
CDR3 DNA: TGTGCCAGTAGTATAGGGACAGGAAGCGCTGAAGCTTTCTTT

V gene: TRBV7-2
clone size: .
J gene: TRBJ1-1
D gene: .
CDR3 protein: CASSLVRGTEAFF
CDR3 DNA: TGTGCCAGCAGCTTAGTCCGGGGCACTGAAGCTTTCTTT

V gene: TRBV28
clone size: .
J gene: TRBJ2-2
D gene: .
CDR3 protein: CASNLPGGETGELFF
CDR3 DNA: TGTGCCAGCAACCTACCGGGTGGGGAGACCGGGGAGCTGTTTTTT